Following are 5 T cell receptor beta chains from one sample sequenced in a study of blood T cell repertoires in COVID-19. Some clones are missing from TCRdb's copy, which holds only in-frame ones; the method was immunoSEQ multiplex PCR. The repertoire holds over 55,000 clones, with about 87% as singletons. The sequencing sample was made of peripheral blood. These receptors originate from a human donor with active COVID-19. The donor label of this sample is uncertain.

The chain has TRBV4-1 and TRBJ2-3, with D possibly matching TRBD2 (6 bases). V was cut by 4 bases and J by 0 bases, with 23 bases left in between. This CDR3 comprises 19 residues. Germline V gives CDR1 MGHRA, CDR2 YSYEKL. The CDR3 sequence: CASSLRPQTSGLSTDTQYF. As DNA, the CDR3 is TGCGCCAGCAGCCTAAGGCCTCAGACCAGCGGGCTTAGCACAGATACGCAGTATTTT.

This chain uses TRBV3-1 (or the pseudogene TRBV3-2) with TRBJ2-7; 8 bases fit TRBD1. Trimming removed 3 bases from V and 6 bases from J; junction bases left unmatched: 4. The CDR3 spans 13 residues. From germline, CDR1 is LGHDT and CDR2 YNNKEL (reference sequence). The CDR3 reads CASSHLGQGEQYF. The CDR3, as DNA: TGTGCCAGCAGCCACCTAGGACAGGGCGAGCAGTACTTC.

A remark on this clone: An end of the junction differs from the germline gene, which may be a read error. This rearrangement joins TRBV23-1 to TRBJ2-7, with D possibly matching TRBD2 (6 bases). TRBV23-1 has ORF status, its function being uncertain. This CDR3 is built from 13 residues. CDR3 region: CASSHFLRGRPDF. CDR3 DNA: TGCGCCAGCAGTCATTTCCTGCGGGGTAGGCCGGACTTC.

This clone was picked up a small number of times. J is TRBJ2-7 and V is TRBV6-5, with TRBD1 matching 10 bases. V lost 7 bases to trimming and J lost 2 bases; unmatched junction nucleotides: 5. Per germline, CDR1 MNHEY and CDR2 SVGAGI. The CDR3 runs 14 residues. The CDR3 loop reads CASTWTGGAYEQYF. The CDR3 DNA is TGTGCCAGCACCTGGACAGGGGGGGCCTACGAGCAGTACTTC.

The chain employs TRBV7-9 and TRBJ2-7; D is ambiguous. CDR3 length: 12 amino acids. The V gene's germline CDR1 is SEHNR and CDR2 FQNEAQ (reference sequence). Trimming stripped 5 bases from V and 2 bases from J, with 7 bases between. The CDR3 loop is CASSTVAYEQYF. DNA of the CDR3: TGTGCCAGCAGCACGGTCGCCTACGAGCAGTACTTC.